The 30 T cell receptor beta chains below come from one sample, sequenced in a study of blood T cell repertoires in COVID-19. The assay was immunoSEQ multiplex PCR, and TCRdb's table has in-frame clones only and misses some. The data show a few hundred thousand clones, over 75% seen once. The sample comprised peripheral blood. Every receptor here comes from a man aged 25 to 40 who had recovered from COVID-19.

This chain links TRBV7-2 with TRBJ1-5; TRBD1 is a possible D gene (6 bases). V shed 4 bases and J shed 7 bases, with 11 bases lying between them. There are 13 residues in the CDR3. Per the germline V gene, CDR1 is SGHTA and CDR2 is FQGNSA. CDR3: CASSYREGQPQHF. The CDR3 DNA follows: TGTGCCAGCAGCTACAGGGAGGGCCAGCCCCAGCATTTT.

The chain joins TRBV6-5 to TRBJ1-1; D call uncertain. CDR1 and CDR2 (germline): MNHEY, SVGAGI. The CDR3 consists of 13 residues. The ends were cut back, 6 bases at V and 8 bases at J, with 16 bases in the middle. CDR3 in amino acids: CASRSQAASEAFF. In DNA form, the CDR3 reads TGTGCCAGCAGGAGCCAGGCCGCCTCCGAAGCTTTCTTT.

V gene TRBV19 combines with J gene TRBJ1-3; no clear D gene. The CDR3 has 12 amino acids. Per the germline V gene, CDR1 is LNHDA and CDR2 is SQIVND (reference sequence). Trimming removed 7 bases at V and 3 bases at J, with 7 bases between. The CDR3 sequence: CASTADGNTIYF. Written as DNA, the CDR3 is TGTGCCAGTACCGCGGATGGAAACACCATATATTTT.

This clone was observed a single time. This chain links TRBV19 with TRBJ2-6; maybe TRBD2 (6 bases). Germline values: CDR1 LNHDA, CDR2 SQIVND (reference sequence). Trimming took 5 bases from V and 1 from J, leaving 9 bases between them. The CDR3 totals 15 residues. CDR3 nucleotides: TGTGCCAGTAGTGGGGGGATGTCTGGGGCCAACGTCCTGACTTTC. Its translation is CASSGGMSGANVLTF.

The genes are TRBV6-5 and TRBJ1-2, with D unclear. The CDR3 totals 12 residues. CDR1 is MNHEY, CDR2 SVGAGI, per germline. The V and J ends lost 8 bases and 6 bases respectively, with 13 bases between them. The CDR3 loop is CASRGVPHGYTF. The CDR3 bases are TGTGCCAGCCGCGGGGTTCCACATGGCTACACCTTC.

The chain uses TRBV9 and TRBJ1-4, with D unclear. The germline V gene encodes CDR1 SGDLS and CDR2 YYNGEE. The CDR3 has 15 amino acids. The V end lost 0 bases, the J end lost 6 bases, and 12 bases lay between the germline ends. In DNA, the CDR3 is TGTGCCAGCAGCGTAGCCCCGGGGATGGATGAAAAACTGTTTTTT. As protein: CASSVAPGMDEKLFF.

V gene TRBV7-3 combines with J gene TRBJ2-3; 9 nucleotides match TRBD2. CDR3 size: 17 residues. The V segment lost 2 bases and the J segment 2 bases; nucleotides outside the gene matches: 8. Germline-derived CDR1 and CDR2 are SGHTA and FQGTGA. The DNA for the CDR3 is TGTGCCAGCAGCTTAGGAAGACTAGCGGCAGACACAGATACGCAGTATTTT. This translates into CASSLGRLAADTDTQYF.

The V gene is TRBV4-1, the J gene TRBJ2-4; 7 bases map to TRBD1. CDR3 size: 15 residues. The V gene end was trimmed by 0 bases and the J gene end by 3 bases; junction bases not matched to a gene: 2. Germline values: CDR1 MGHRA, CDR2 YSYEKL. The CDR3 DNA reads TGCGCCAGCAGCCAAGAAGACAGGGTCAAAAACATTCAGTACTTC. It translates to CASSQEDRVKNIQYF.

The chain couples TRBV6-5 to TRBJ2-7, with D unclear. The CDR3 has 14 residues. Germline assignment: CDR1 MNHEY and CDR2 SVGAGI. Trimming pared 7 bases from V and 3 bases from J, leaving 16 bases between. In nucleotides, the CDR3 is TGTGCCAGCACCCTCCATCTGACTGACTACGAGCAGTACGTC. Residues: CASTLHLTDYEQYV.

This clone was observed a handful of times. Other DNA sequences in this sample translate to the same CDR3. This chain uses TRBV3-1 (or the pseudogene TRBV3-2) with TRBJ1-5; D possibly corresponds to TRBD1 (5 bases). CDR3 length: 15 residues. Germline CDR1 LGHDT, CDR2 YNNKEL (reference sequence). V lost 3 bases and J 4 bases, leaving 13 bases between the germline ends. The chain's CDR3 is CASSHGTGGNQPQHF. DNA for the CDR3: TGTGCCAGCAGCCATGGGACGGGGGGGAATCAGCCCCAGCATTTT.

The chain employs TRBV11-2 and TRBJ1-2, with D perhaps matching TRBD1 (5 bases). Trimming took 5 bases from V and 5 from J, leaving 18 bases between them. CDR3 length: 15 amino acids. Germline assignment: CDR1 SGHAT and CDR2 FQNNGV. The CDR3 loop reads CASSGIKTAQYGYTF. Written as DNA, the CDR3 is TGTGCCAGCAGCGGAATTAAGACAGCTCAGTATGGCTACACCTTC.

The chain couples TRBV3-1 (or the pseudogene TRBV3-2) to TRBJ1-1; no clear D gene. Germline V gene data show CDR1 as LGHDT and CDR2 as YNNKEL (reference sequence). The CDR3 totals 14 residues. Trimming shortened V by 2 bases and J by 0 bases, and 7 bases separated the two germline ends. This CDR3 reads CASSQSVMNTEAFF. The DNA of the CDR3 is TGTGCCAGCAGCCAATCGGTGATGAACACTGAAGCTTTCTTT.

This chain links TRBV19 with TRBJ1-6; D is uncertain. CDR3 length: 15 residues. The germline gives CDR1 LNHDA, CDR2 SQIVND (reference sequence). With 5 bases removed from V and 0 bases from J, the gap between germline ends came to 8 bases. CDR3 nucleotides: TGTGCCAGTAGTCTCGGGAGCTCCTATAATTCACCCCTCCACTTT. Protein: CASSLGSSYNSPLHF.

The chain has TRBV27 and TRBJ1-2; 11 bases fit TRBD1. CDR1 MNHEY and CDR2 SMNVEV come from the germline V gene (reference sequence). Trimming took 3 bases from V and 5 from J; bases not matched to a gene: 11. This CDR3 region has 17 residues. The CDR3 bases are TGTGCCAGCAGTTTTCTAAACCCGGGACAGGGGGTATATGGCTACACCTTC. As protein: CASSFLNPGQGVYGYTF.

This chain joins TRBV7-8 and TRBJ2-1; TRBD1 might be the D (5 bases). This CDR3 comprises 14 residues. Germline-derived CDR1 and CDR2 are SGHVS and FQNEAQ. The V gene lost 5 bases and the J gene lost 7 bases, with 15 bases spanning the gap. The CDR3 protein is CASSHRRTRNEQFF. As DNA, the CDR3 is TGTGCCAGCAGCCACAGAAGGACAAGGAATGAGCAGTTCTTC.

This clone has a single count. The chain links TRBV5-5 to TRBJ1-4; D uncertain. Germline assignment: CDR1 SGHKS and CDR2 YYEKEE (reference sequence). Trimming removed 4 bases at V and 1 base at J, with 11 bases between. This CDR3 contains 15 residues. The CDR3 sequence is CASSAVVGTNEKLFF. The CDR3 coding sequence is TGTGCCAGCAGCGCGGTGGTGGGAACTAATGAAAAACTGTTTTTT.

The rearrangement uses TRBV7-8 and TRBJ2-7; 11 bases match TRBD2. Germline V lookup: CDR1 SGHVS, CDR2 FQNEAQ. The V and J ends lost 5 bases and 2 bases, in that order; junction bases with no gene match: 11. The CDR3 has 17 amino acids. The CDR3 DNA sequence: TGTGCCAGCAGCCGATCTTCGGGGACTAGCGGTACCTACGAGCAGTACGTC. It yields the protein CASSRSSGTSGTYEQYV.

The V and J genes are TRBV5-4 and TRBJ1-2; 11 bases map to TRBD1. The junction had 5 bases not matched to a gene; V was cut back by 7 bases and J by 6 bases. In germline, CDR1 is SGHNT, CDR2 YYREEE (reference sequence). This CDR3 comprises 13 residues. DNA of the CDR3: TGTGCCAGCGCCCTGGGACAGGGGGATGGCTACACCTTC. This gives the protein CASALGQGDGYTF.

The V call is TRBV12-2, the J call TRBJ2-7; the table's D call, TRBD1, has no DNA check behind it. TRBV12-2 is marked as a pseudogene. This CDR3 comprises 16 residues. The CDR3 DNA reads TGTGCAAGCCCCCAATTTGACACCCACCTGTGTTACGAGCAGTACGTC. Its translation is CASPQFDTHLCYEQYV.

This clone was recorded once. The rearrangement joins TRBV27 to TRBJ1-4, with D hard to call. This CDR3 is built from 15 residues. Trimming removed 5 bases from V and 0 bases from J, with 10 bases in between. Germline V CDR1 and CDR2: MNHEY, SMNVEV (reference sequence). CDR3 sequence (DNA): TGTGCCAGCAGTCGCTTCAAGCCAACTAATGAAAAACTGTTTTTT. Its translation is CASSRFKPTNEKLFF.

The chain employs TRBV7-8 and TRBJ2-7; the D gene is possibly TRBD2 (5 bases). The CDR3 length is 17 residues. Germline V gives CDR1 SGHVS, CDR2 FQNEAQ. Trimming shortened V by 5 bases and J by 2 bases, and 22 bases separated the two germline ends. In nucleotides, the CDR3 is TGTGCCAGCAGCGGATTAGGTGATAGCGACCACGCCTACGAGCAGTACGTC. Residues: CASSGLGDSDHAYEQYV.

This chain connects TRBV4-1 to TRBJ2-7; D is unresolved. The germline CDR1 and CDR2 sequences are MGHRA and YSYEKL. The CDR3 contains 16 residues. V lost 0 bases, J lost 0 bases, and 12 bases lay in between. CDR3 residues: CASSQDRVLNSYEQYF. The CDR3 coding sequence is TGCGCCAGCAGCCAAGATCGCGTCTTGAACTCCTACGAGCAGTACTTC.

The gene calls are TRBV9 and TRBJ2-3; 11 bases agree with TRBD2. The CDR3 is 16 residues long. Germline assignment: CDR1 SGDLS and CDR2 YYNGEE. Trimming at V came to 4 bases and at J to 3 bases, leaving 7 bases not matched to a gene. CDR3 protein: CASSISPSGGTDTQYF. The CDR3 DNA sequence: TGTGCCAGCAGCATAAGTCCTAGCGGGGGGACAGATACGCAGTATTTT.

The V and J genes are TRBV15 and TRBJ1-4; maybe TRBD1 (5 bases). This CDR3 spans 15 amino acids. Germline lookup yields CDR1 LNHNV and CDR2 YYDKDF (reference sequence). Trimming cost V 3 bases and J 7 bases, with 15 bases left between them. In DNA, the CDR3 is TGTGCCACCAGCAGGTGGGGCCTGTCACCTGAAAAACTGTTTTTT. Protein sequence: CATSRWGLSPEKLFF. The full variable domain, in which reference TRBV15 and TRBJ1-4 provide the parts outside the CDR3, is DAMVIQNPRYQVTQFGKPVTLSCSQTLNHNVMYWYQQKSSQAPKLLFHYYDKDFNNEADTPDNFQSRRPNTSFCFLDIRSPGLGDTAMYLCATSRWGLSPEKLFFGSGTQLSVL.

This chain joins TRBV12-3 or TRBV12-4 and TRBJ1-2; 9 nucleotides agree with TRBD1. The CDR3 length is 13 residues. The ends lost 5 bases at V and 5 bases at J; junction bases unmatched: 3. The CDR3 coding sequence is TGTGCCAGCAGTGTGGGACAGGGATATGGCTACACCTTC. Translated, it gives CASSVGQGYGYTF.

V and J are TRBV18 and TRBJ1-6, with D possibly TRBD1 on 6 matching bases. Germline CDR1 reads KGHSH; CDR2 reads LQKENI. The CDR3 consists of 16 residues. V shed 4 bases and J shed 8 bases, with 18 bases lying between them. In nucleotides, the CDR3 is TGTGCCAGCTCACTACAGGGATCGGTCAAGGATTCACCCCTCCACTTT. Translation: CASSLQGSVKDSPLHF.

This rearrangement joins TRBV1 to TRBJ2-3; the table's D gene call, TRBD2, was not cross checked with the DNA. TRBV1 is reported as a pseudogene. This CDR3 is built from 13 residues. Here the CDR3 reads CTSALAITDTQYF. CDR3 bases: TGCACCAGCGCACTAGCGATAACAGATACGCAGTATTTT.

This clone was observed a handful of times. The CDR3 sequence is CASSQVLENNSPLHF. DNA of the CDR3: TGCGCCAGCAGCCAAGTCTTGGAGAATAATTCACCCCTCCACTTT. The chain recombines TRBV4-1 with TRBJ1-6; D call uncertain. V was cut by 1 base and J by 5 bases, with 9 bases left in between. CDR3 size: 15 residues. CDR1 is MGHRA and CDR2 is YSYEKL in the germline V gene.

The gene calls are TRBV10-1 and TRBJ1-4, with D unresolved. The CDR3 contains 17 residues. Germline V gene lookup returns CDR1 WNHNN and CDR2 SYGVQD (reference sequence). Trimming removed 3 bases from V and 7 bases from J, with 21 bases in between. CDR3 region: CASSDHRGGVEIEKLFF. The CDR3 nucleotides are TGCGCCAGCAGTGATCACAGAGGAGGCGTCGAGATTGAAAAACTGTTTTTT.

This chain uses TRBV24-1 with TRBJ2-1; D may be TRBD2 (5 bases). This CDR3 has 13 residues. Germline V gene data show CDR1 as KGHDR and CDR2 as SFDVKD. Trimming took off 3 bases at V and 6 bases at J, with 8 bases between the two ends. The CDR3 loop is CATSDSGLNEQFF. The DNA of the CDR3 is TGTGCCACCAGTGATAGCGGACTCAATGAGCAGTTCTTC.